This T cell receptor (beta chain) emerged from a study of T cell responses to AZD1222 COVID-19 vaccine. This CDR3 spans 18 amino acids. TCRdb's copy holds only in-frame clones and misses some; the assay was immunoSEQ multiplex PCR. The sample holds 80,000 to 90,000 clones; approximately 90% are singletons and the top ten take less than 5.5%. The sample was peripheral blood, taken on day 0 of MenACWY control vaccination. The chain couples TRBV21-1 to TRBJ2-1; whether TRBD2, the table's D call, matches the DNA was not checked. TRBV21-1 is a recognized pseudogene. The origin of this receptor is an adult in good health. CDR3 amino acids: CASSKGVQRLLRRNEQFF. DNA for the CDR3: TGTGCCAGCAGCAAAGGGGTCCAGCGGCTCCTCCGTCGCAATGAGCAGTTCTTC.